This T cell receptor gamma chain is from a study of γδ T cells in repeated Plasmodium falciparum infection. Overall study context: Donors had four controlled P. falciparum NF54 infections over approximately 600 days. Study findings and constraints: Vdelta2-negative gammadelta repertoires appeared less diverse and less shared in Malian than Australian children. Over time and infection, Vgamma9/Vdelta2+ repertoires remained highly stable and polyclonal.

The CDR3 length is 17 residues. CDR1 GITISATS and CDR2 ISYDGTV come from the germline V gene (reference sequence). The V segment lost 2 bases and the J segment 7 bases; nucleotides outside the gene matches: 8. Gammadelta T cells were flow-sorted from PBMC into Vgamma9/Vdelta2+ and Vdelta2-negative populations for bulk analysis. With CATT, TCRdb re-called clones from the multiplex PCR reads. The sample has about 30,000 gamma-chain clones, over 1.1% seen once; the top ten hold roughly 21%. Only a few counts were recorded for this clone. What it recognizes is unknown. A read error likely explains why the TCRdb protein, taken from a much larger clone, differs from this DNA's translation at residue 7; the protein shown is translated from the DNA.

The TCR was taken from a pool of human donors (malaria-infected and uninfected, not separated). The sample was gamma-delta T cells from blood. This rearrangement joins TRGV9 to TRGJP. No J segment appears in TCRdb, so it was assigned here by matching the sequence to germline. The CDR3 spells CALWEGGLELGKKIKVF. Written as DNA, the CDR3 is TGTGCCTTGTGGGAGGGGGGGTTGGAGTTGGGCAAAAAAATCAAGGTATTT.